These 20 T cell receptor beta chains were all obtained from the same sample, sequenced in a study of OX40 agonist ivuxolimab in advanced cancers. Profiling relied on immunoSEQ multiplex PCR, and the TCRdb table lists in-frame clones only, not all of them. The table has about 80,000 clones, approximately 82% seen once. The source material was CD4+ or CD8+ T cells sorted from blood, sampled in a trial of the OX40 agonist ivuxolimab. Receptors originate from an adult with an advanced solid tumor such as melanoma, head and neck, liver or kidney cancer.

V usage is TRBV29-1 and J usage is TRBJ2-7; D is unclear. Germline V lookup: CDR1 SQVTM, CDR2 ANQGSEA. V was clipped by 7 bases and J by 2 bases, with 12 bases between them. The CDR3 is 12 amino acids. The CDR3 DNA is TGCAGCGGTCTGACACACACCTACGAGCAGTACTTC. This encodes CSGLTHTYEQYF.

This clone has a handful of counts. The chain uses TRBV4-1 and TRBJ2-7; 7 nucleotides match TRBD2. CDR1 and CDR2 (germline): MGHRA, YSYEKL. The V segment lost 1 base and the J segment 2 bases; nucleotides outside the gene matches: 5. The CDR3 has 15 amino acids. The CDR3 region is CASSQGGRVTYEQYF. CDR3 DNA: TGCGCCAGCAGCCAAGGGGGGAGGGTTACCTACGAGCAGTACTTC.

The chain is built from TRBV5-4 and TRBJ2-5; the match to TRBD1 covers 7 bases. The CDR3 spans 14 residues. CDR1 is SGHNT and CDR2 is YYREEE in the germline V gene (reference sequence). Trimming at V came to 3 bases and at J to 5 bases, leaving 7 bases not matched to a gene. The CDR3 sequence: CASSSTTGPETQYF. The CDR3, as DNA: TGTGCCAGCAGCTCAACGACAGGGCCCGAGACCCAGTACTTC.

The chain joins TRBV2 to TRBJ1-3; D unclear. The CDR3 runs to 15 residues. Trimming removed 7 bases at V and 2 bases at J, with 15 bases between. CDR1 is SNHLY, CDR2 FYNNEI, per germline. The CDR3 DNA reads TGTGCCAGCAAAGAGGAAGTCCGGCCTGGAAACACCATATATTTT. Encoded protein: CASKEEVRPGNTIYF. Looking up the rest from reference TRBV2 and TRBJ1-3 gives the full variable domain: EPEVTQTPSHQVTQMGQEVILRCVPISNHLYFYWYRQILGQKVEFLVSFYNNEISEKSEIFDDQFSVERPDGSNFTLKIRSTKLEDSAMYFCASKEEVRPGNTIYFGEGSWLTVV.

The chain employs TRBV18 and TRBJ2-7; D gene ambiguous. This CDR3 comprises 15 residues. V was trimmed by 2 bases and J by 6 bases, leaving 17 bases between them. CDR1 and CDR2 from the germline V gene are KGHSH and LQKENI. Written as DNA, the CDR3 is TGTGCCAGCTCACCAGGGCAGCGCGAGGTGTTCGAGCAGTACTTC. Its protein product is CASSPGQREVFEQYF. Based on the CDR3 plus reference TRBV18 and TRBJ2-7, the full variable domain is NAGVMQNPRHLVRRRGQEARLRCSPMKGHSHVYWYRQLPEEGLKFMVYLQKENIIDESGMPKERFSAEFPKEGPSILRIQQVVRGDSAAYFCASSPGQREVFEQYFGPGTRLTVT.

The chain employs TRBV6-5 and TRBJ1-1; tentatively, D is TRBD1 (5 bases). The CDR3 spans 14 residues. Germline CDR1 reads MNHEY; CDR2 reads SVGAGI. V was shortened by 5 bases and J by 5 bases, with 15 bases between the two germline ends. The CDR3 coding sequence is TGTGCCAGCAGTAAGGGGACGAGGGCAACTGAAGCTTTCTTT. This gives the protein CASSKGTRATEAFF.

The chain uses TRBV27 and TRBJ2-3; D tentatively reads TRBD1 or TRBD2 (5 bases each). V gave up 5 bases and J gave up 2 bases, with 17 bases separating them. The CDR3 runs 16 residues. Germline V gene sequence: CDR1 MNHEY, CDR2 SMNVEV (reference sequence). CDR3 in amino acids: CASSIVGAQHTDTQYF. The CDR3 coding sequence is TGTGCCAGCAGTATCGTCGGGGCACAGCACACAGATACGCAGTATTTT.

The chain is built from TRBV7-9 and TRBJ2-7, with D maybe TRBD2 (5 bases). The germline CDR1 and CDR2 sequences are SEHNR and FQNEAQ (reference sequence). This CDR3 has 18 amino acids. Deletions cut 5 bases from V and 2 bases from J, with 25 bases between. The chain's CDR3 is CASSAVGKRLADTYEQYF. CDR3 nucleotides: TGTGCCAGCAGCGCAGTGGGGAAAAGGCTAGCCGATACCTACGAGCAGTACTTC.

This clone has more than one count but fewer than ten. The CDR3 DNA is TGTGCCAGCAGCTTAAAGAACGGCAATCAGCCCCAGCATTTT. Encoded protein: CASSLKNGNQPQHF. This rearrangement joins TRBV7-2 to TRBJ1-5, with unresolved D. Deletions cut 2 bases from V and 2 bases from J, with 7 bases between. Germline V gene data show CDR1 as SGHTA and CDR2 as FQGNSA. The CDR3 contains 14 residues.

The chain links TRBV14 to TRBJ2-3; TRBD2 is a possible D gene (6 bases). This CDR3 contains 15 residues. V was clipped by 5 bases and J by 0 bases, with 12 bases between them. Germline loops: CDR1 SGHDN, CDR2 FVKESK. The CDR3 bases are TGTGCCAGCAGCTACAGACTAGGTAGCACAGATACGCAGTATTTT. It translates to CASSYRLGSTDTQYF.

The V gene is TRBV10-1, the J gene TRBJ2-1, with D uncertain. Germline-derived CDR1 and CDR2 are WNHNN and SYGVQD (reference sequence). V was shortened by 1 base and J by 5 bases, with 6 bases between the two germline ends. The CDR3 has 13 amino acids. DNA for the CDR3: TGCGCCAGCAGTGAGTGGCAGAACAATGAGCAGTTCTTC. It specifies CASSEWQNNEQFF.

The rearrangement joins TRBV27 to TRBJ2-5; D remains unclear. Germline CDR1 MNHEY, CDR2 SMNVEV (reference sequence). Trimming left V 2 bases short and J 5 bases short, with 9 bases between. The CDR3 is 13 amino acids. The CDR3 loop reads CASSLKGLETQYF. The CDR3 nucleotides read TGTGCCAGCAGTTTAAAAGGGTTGGAGACCCAGTACTTC.

Only one count was recorded for this clone. The rearrangement links TRBV6-1 to TRBJ1-4; 8 nucleotides line up with TRBD1. V shed 7 bases, J shed 11 bases, and the junction held 6 bases outside the gene matches. The CDR3 has 12 amino acids. Germline V CDR1 and CDR2: MNHNS, SASEGT. CDR3 protein: CASTGDRYKLFF. The CDR3 region has the DNA TGTGCCAGCACCGGGGACAGGTATAAACTGTTTTTT.

The chain carries TRBV5-1 and TRBJ1-2; D gene ambiguous. Germline CDR1 and CDR2: SGHRS and YFSETQ. With 4 bases removed from V and 7 bases from J, the gap between germline ends came to 14 bases. The CDR3 extends over 13 amino acids. CDR3: CASSPSGPIGYTF. The CDR3, as DNA: TGCGCCAGCAGCCCCTCTGGGCCGATTGGCTACACCTTC.

This chain joins TRBV28 and TRBJ2-7; TRBD1 might be the D (6 bases). V lost 1 base and J 6 bases, leaving 19 bases between the germline ends. Germline assignment: CDR1 MDHEN and CDR2 SYDVKM. There are 16 residues in the CDR3. The CDR3 is CASSLSTGLLSGEQYF. The DNA for the CDR3 is TGTGCCAGCAGTTTATCGACAGGCCTTTTGAGTGGCGAGCAGTACTTC.

This chain links TRBV10-3 with TRBJ2-1; TRBD2 matches 10 bases. Trimming cost V 5 bases and J 8 bases; bases outside gene matches: 6. The CDR3 totals 14 residues. Germline V gene data show CDR1 as ENHRY and CDR2 as SYGVKD. The CDR3 DNA follows: TGTGCCATCAGTCCTAGCGGGAGAAACGATGAGCAGTTCTTC. Translated, it gives CAISPSGRNDEQFF.

The V gene is TRBV18, the J gene TRBJ2-7; perhaps TRBD1 as D (6 bases). Trimming shortened V by 8 bases and J by 3 bases, and 17 bases separated the two germline ends. This CDR3 spans 14 amino acids. Germline V gene data show CDR1 as KGHSH and CDR2 as LQKENI. The CDR3 loop is CASESQGRLYEQYF. Written as DNA, the CDR3 is TGTGCCAGCGAAAGTCAGGGGCGGCTCTACGAGCAGTACTTC.

The chain links TRBV14 to TRBJ2-3, with D uncertain. There are 13 residues in the CDR3. Germline CDR1 SGHDN, CDR2 FVKESK. The V gene lost 2 bases and the J gene lost 1 base, with 4 bases spanning the gap. This chain's CDR3 is CASSQSGTDTQYF. The CDR3 DNA is TGTGCCAGCAGCCAATCCGGCACAGATACGCAGTATTTT. Variable domain in full (rest from reference TRBV14 and TRBJ2-3): EAGVTQFPSHSVIEKGQTVTLRCDPISGHDNLYWYRRVMGKEIKFLLHFVKESKQDESGMPNNRFLAERTGGTYSTLKVQPAELEDSGVYFCASSQSGTDTQYFGPGTRLTVL.

The chain employs TRBV10-3 and TRBJ1-1; 8 nucleotides agree with TRBD1. The CDR3 spans 13 residues. Germline-derived CDR1 and CDR2 are ENHRY and SYGVKD. V was pared by 5 bases and J by 5 bases, with 4 bases of the junction left unmatched. The chain's CDR3 is CAISLTGETEAFF. For the CDR3, the DNA is TGTGCCATCAGTCTGACAGGGGAGACTGAAGCTTTCTTT.

The chain joins TRBV2 to TRBJ2-2; 8 bases fit TRBD1. The CDR3 spans 13 residues. Per the germline V gene, CDR1 is SNHLY and CDR2 is FYNNEI. Losses at the gene ends were 6 bases for V and 4 bases for J; bases not matched to a gene: 1. CDR3: CASRDRATGELFF. The DNA for the CDR3 is TGTGCCAGCAGGGACAGGGCCACCGGGGAGCTGTTTTTT.